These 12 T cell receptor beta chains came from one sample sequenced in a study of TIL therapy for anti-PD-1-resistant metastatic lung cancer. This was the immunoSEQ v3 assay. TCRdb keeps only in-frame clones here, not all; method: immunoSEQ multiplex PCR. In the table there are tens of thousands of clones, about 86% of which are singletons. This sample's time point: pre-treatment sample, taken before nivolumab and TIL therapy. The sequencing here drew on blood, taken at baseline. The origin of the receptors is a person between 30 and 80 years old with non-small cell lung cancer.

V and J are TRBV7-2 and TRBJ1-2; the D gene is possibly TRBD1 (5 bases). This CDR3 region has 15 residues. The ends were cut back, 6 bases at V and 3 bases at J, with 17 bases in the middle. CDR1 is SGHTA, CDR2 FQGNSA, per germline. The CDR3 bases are TGTGCCAGCAGTCAACAACCGGGGACCGACTATGGCTACACCTTC. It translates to CASSQQPGTDYGYTF.

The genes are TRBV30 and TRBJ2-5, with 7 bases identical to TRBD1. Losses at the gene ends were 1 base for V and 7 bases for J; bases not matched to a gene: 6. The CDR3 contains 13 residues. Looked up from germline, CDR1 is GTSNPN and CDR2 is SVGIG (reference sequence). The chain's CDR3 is CAWSDTGARTQYF. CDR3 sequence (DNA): TGTGCCTGGAGTGATACAGGGGCGAGGACCCAGTACTTC.

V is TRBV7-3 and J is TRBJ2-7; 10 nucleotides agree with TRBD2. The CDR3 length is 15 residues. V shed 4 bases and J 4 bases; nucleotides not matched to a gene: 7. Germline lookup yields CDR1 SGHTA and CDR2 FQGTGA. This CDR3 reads CASSSKREGPYEQYF. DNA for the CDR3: TGTGCCAGCAGCTCCAAGCGGGAGGGCCCATACGAGCAGTACTTC. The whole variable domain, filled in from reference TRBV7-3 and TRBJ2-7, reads GAGVSQTPSNKVTEKGKYVELRCDPISGHTALYWYRQSLGQGPEFLIYFQGTGAADDSGLPNDRFFAVRPEGSVSTLKIQRTERGDSAVYLCASSSKREGPYEQYFGPGTRLTVT.

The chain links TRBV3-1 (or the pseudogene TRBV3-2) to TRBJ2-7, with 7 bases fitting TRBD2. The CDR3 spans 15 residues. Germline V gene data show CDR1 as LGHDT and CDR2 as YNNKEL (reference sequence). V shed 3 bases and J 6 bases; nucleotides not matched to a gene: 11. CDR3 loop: CASSHRDYTLCEQYF. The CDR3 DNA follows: TGTGCCAGCAGCCACCGGGACTACACCCTTTGCGAGCAGTACTTC.

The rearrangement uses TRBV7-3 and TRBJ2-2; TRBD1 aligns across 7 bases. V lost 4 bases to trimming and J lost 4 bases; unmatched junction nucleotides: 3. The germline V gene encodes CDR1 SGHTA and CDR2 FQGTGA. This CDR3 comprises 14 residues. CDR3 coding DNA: TGTGCCAGCAGCTCACAGGGGCGCACCGGGGAGCTGTTTTTT. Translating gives CASSSQGRTGELFF.

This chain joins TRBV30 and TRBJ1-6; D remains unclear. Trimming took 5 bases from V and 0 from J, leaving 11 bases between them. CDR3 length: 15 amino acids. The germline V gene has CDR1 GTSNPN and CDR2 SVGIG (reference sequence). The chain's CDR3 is CAWGHGSSYNSPLHF. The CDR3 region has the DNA TGTGCCTGGGGCCACGGAAGCTCCTATAATTCACCCCTCCACTTT. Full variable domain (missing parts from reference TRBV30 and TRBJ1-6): SQTIHQWPATLVQPVGSPLSLECTVEGTSNPNLYWYRQAAGRGLQLLFYSVGIGQISSEVPQNLSASRPQDRQFILSSKKLLLSDSGFYLCAWGHGSSYNSPLHFGNGTRLTVT.

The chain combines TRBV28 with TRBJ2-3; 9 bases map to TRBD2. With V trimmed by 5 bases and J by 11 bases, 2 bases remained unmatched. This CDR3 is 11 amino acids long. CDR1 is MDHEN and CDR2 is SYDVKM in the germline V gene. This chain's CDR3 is CASSRTSVQYF. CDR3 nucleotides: TGTGCCAGCAGTCGGACTAGCGTGCAGTATTTT.

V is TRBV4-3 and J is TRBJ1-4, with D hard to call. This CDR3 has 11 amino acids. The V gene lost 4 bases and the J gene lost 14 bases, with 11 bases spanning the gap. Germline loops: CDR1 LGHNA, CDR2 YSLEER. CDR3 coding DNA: TGCGCCAGCAGCCTTGGACGTAGGCTGTTTTTT. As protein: CASSLGRRLFF.

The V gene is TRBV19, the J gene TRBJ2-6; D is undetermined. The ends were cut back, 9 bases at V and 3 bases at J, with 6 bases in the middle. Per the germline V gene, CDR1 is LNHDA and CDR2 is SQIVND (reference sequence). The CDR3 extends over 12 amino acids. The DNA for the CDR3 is TGTGCCAGCGCGAGTGGGGCCAACGTCCTGACTTTC. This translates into CASASGANVLTF.

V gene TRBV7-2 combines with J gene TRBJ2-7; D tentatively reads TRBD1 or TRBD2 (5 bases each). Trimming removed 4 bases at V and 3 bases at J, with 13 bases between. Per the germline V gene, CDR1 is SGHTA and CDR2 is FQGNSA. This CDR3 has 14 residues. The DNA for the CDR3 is TGTGCCAGCAGCTCCCATCAGAGGGGCTACGAGCAGTACTTC. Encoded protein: CASSSHQRGYEQYF.

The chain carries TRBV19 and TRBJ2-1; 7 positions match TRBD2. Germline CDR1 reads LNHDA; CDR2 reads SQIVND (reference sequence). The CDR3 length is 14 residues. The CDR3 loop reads CGSTRDYFYGEQFF. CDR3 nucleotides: TGTGGGTCGACTAGGGACTACTTCTACGGTGAGCAGTTCTTC.

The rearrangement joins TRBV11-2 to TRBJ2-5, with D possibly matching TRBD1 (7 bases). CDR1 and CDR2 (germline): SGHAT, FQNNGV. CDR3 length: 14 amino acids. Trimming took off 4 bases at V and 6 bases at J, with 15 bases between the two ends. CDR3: CASSWQGGVKTQYF. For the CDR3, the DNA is TGTGCCAGCAGCTGGCAGGGGGGCGTGAAGACCCAGTACTTC.